This T cell receptor (beta chain) appears in the sequencing data of a study of control samples from healthy donors and cancer patients. Germline loops: CDR1 SGHTA, CDR2 FQGNSA. The length of the CDR3 is 13 residues. V lost 2 bases to trimming and J lost 7 bases, with 11 bases between them. A note on this clone: Distinct nucleotide sequences in the sample also encode this CDR3.

Method: immunoSEQ multiplex PCR; TCRdb's copy keeps in-frame clones and lacks some. The table includes more than 150,000 clones, approximately 90% detected once. The sample was blood. This chain connects TRBV7-2 to TRBJ1-1, with D perhaps TRBD1 (6 bases). This clonotype was obtained from a woman in her twenties or thirties in good health. CDR3 region: CASSLSGAGEAFF. The CDR3 DNA is TGTGCCAGCAGCTTATCAGGGGCGGGTGAAGCTTTCTTT. The variable domain in full, completed from reference TRBV7-2 and TRBJ1-1, reads GAGVSQSPSNKVTEKGKDVELRCDPISGHTALYWYRQSLGQGLEFLIYFQGNSAPDKSGLPSDRFSAERTGGSVSTLTIQRTQQEDSAVYLCASSLSGAGEAFFGQGTRLTVV.